This T cell receptor beta chain came from a study of shared clonotypes between healthy human individuals. Whole-study findings and limits: Clonotype sharing across donors was expected to vary with sequencing depth. It was observed that 5% to 6% of naive CD4 clonotypes were shared across a handful of donors.

As concerns this clone: Its antigen remains unidentified.

A deep-level run was used for the assay. Generated by immunoSEQ multiplex PCR, the TCRdb table keeps only in-frame clones and is missing some. The sample consists of 2 million to 2.5 million clones, about 93% of them appearing once. The CDR3 is made up of 15 amino acids. The germline V gene encodes CDR1 MNHEY and CDR2 SMNVEV (reference sequence). V lost 5 bases and J lost 2; bases outside the gene matches: 8. Naive CD8 cells were CD45RO-negative, positively selected for CCR7, excluding terminally differentiated effector memory CD45RA+ cells. Within Nashville, Tennessee resided all donors, each a Caucasian adult.

What was sequenced was naive CD8+ T cells from PBMCs. This chain connects TRBV27 to TRBJ2-7; 8 nucleotides agree with TRBD1. This receptor was identified in a man between 18 and 29 years old in good health. Some clones in this sample may be carry-over from other donors' samples. Here the CDR3 DNA reads TGTGCCAGCAGTCCAACCAGGACAGGGACCTACGAGCAGTACTTC. Translating gives CASSPTRTGTYEQYF.